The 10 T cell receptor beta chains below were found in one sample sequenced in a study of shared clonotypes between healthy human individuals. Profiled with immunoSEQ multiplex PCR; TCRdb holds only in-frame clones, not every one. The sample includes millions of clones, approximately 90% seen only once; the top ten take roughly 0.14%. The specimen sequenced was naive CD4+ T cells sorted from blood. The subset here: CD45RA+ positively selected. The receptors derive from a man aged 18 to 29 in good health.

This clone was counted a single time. For the CDR3, the DNA is TGTGCCAGCAGCTTTGATCGGGATACGCAGTATTTT. This translates into CASSFDRDTQYF. The V and J genes are TRBV7-8 and TRBJ2-3; D not resolved. The CDR3 has 12 residues. CDR1 and CDR2 (germline): SGHVS, FQNEAQ. Trimming pared 3 bases from V and 6 bases from J, leaving 7 bases between.

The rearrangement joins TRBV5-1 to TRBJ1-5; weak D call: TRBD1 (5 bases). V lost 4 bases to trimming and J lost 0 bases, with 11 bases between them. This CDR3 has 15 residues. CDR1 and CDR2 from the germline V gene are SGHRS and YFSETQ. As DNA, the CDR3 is TGCGCCAGCAGCCCGGACAATTTTAGCAATCAGCCCCAGCATTTT. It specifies CASSPDNFSNQPQHF. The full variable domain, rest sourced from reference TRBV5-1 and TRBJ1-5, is KAGVTQTPRYLIKTRGQQVTLSCSPISGHRSVSWYQQTPGQGLQFLFEYFSETQRNKGNFPGRFSGRQFSNSRSEMNVSTLELGDSALYLCASSPDNFSNQPQHFGDGTRLSIL.

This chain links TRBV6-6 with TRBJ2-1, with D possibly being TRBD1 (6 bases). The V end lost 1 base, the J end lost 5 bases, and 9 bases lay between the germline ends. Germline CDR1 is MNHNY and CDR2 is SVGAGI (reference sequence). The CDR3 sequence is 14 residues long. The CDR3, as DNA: TGTGCCAGCAGTTACTTAGGGGGAAACAATGAGCAGTTCTTC. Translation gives CASSYLGGNNEQFF.

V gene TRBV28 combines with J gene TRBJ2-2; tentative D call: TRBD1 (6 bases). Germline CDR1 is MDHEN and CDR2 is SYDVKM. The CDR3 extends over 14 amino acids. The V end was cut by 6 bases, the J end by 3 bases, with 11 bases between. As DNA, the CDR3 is TGTGCCAGCAGCTCAGGGGAGCACACCGGGGAGCTGTTTTTT. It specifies CASSSGEHTGELFF.

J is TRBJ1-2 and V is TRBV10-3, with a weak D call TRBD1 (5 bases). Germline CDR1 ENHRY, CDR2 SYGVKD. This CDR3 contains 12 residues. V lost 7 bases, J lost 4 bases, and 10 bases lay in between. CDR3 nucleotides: TGTGCCATCAACCCGGGGGGCTATGGCTACACCTTC. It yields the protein CAINPGGYGYTF.

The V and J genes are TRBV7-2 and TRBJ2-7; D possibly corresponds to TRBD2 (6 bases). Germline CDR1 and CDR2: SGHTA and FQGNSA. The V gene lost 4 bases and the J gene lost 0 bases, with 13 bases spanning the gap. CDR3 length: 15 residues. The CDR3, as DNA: TGTGCCAGCAGCTCGTTAGCGGTGAGCTCCTACGAGCAGTACTTC. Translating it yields CASSSLAVSSYEQYF. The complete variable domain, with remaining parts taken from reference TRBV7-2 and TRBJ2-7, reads GAGVSQSPSNKVTEKGKDVELRCDPISGHTALYWYRQSLGQGLEFLIYFQGNSAPDKSGLPSDRFSAERTGGSVSTLTIQRTQQEDSAVYLCASSSLAVSSYEQYFGPGTRLTVT.

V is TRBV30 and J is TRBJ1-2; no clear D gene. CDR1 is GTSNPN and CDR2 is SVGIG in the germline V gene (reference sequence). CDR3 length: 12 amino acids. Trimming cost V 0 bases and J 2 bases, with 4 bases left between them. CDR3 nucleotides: TGTGCCTGGAGTGTAGAGAACTATGGCTACACCTTC. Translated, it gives CAWSVENYGYTF.

The CDR3: CASSLEGMGEAFF. CDR3 DNA: TGTGCCAGCAGCTTAGAGGGCATGGGTGAAGCTTTCTTT. The chain combines TRBV7-2 with TRBJ1-1; D gene unclear. Germline V lookup: CDR1 SGHTA, CDR2 FQGNSA. The V gene lost 1 base and the J gene lost 7 bases, with 10 bases spanning the gap. This CDR3 is 13 amino acids long.

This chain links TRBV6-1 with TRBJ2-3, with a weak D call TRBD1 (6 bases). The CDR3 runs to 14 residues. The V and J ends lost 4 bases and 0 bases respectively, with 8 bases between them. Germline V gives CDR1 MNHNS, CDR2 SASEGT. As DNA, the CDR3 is TGTGCCAGCAGTGTGGACAGTAGCACAGATACGCAGTATTTT. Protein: CASSVDSSTDTQYF.

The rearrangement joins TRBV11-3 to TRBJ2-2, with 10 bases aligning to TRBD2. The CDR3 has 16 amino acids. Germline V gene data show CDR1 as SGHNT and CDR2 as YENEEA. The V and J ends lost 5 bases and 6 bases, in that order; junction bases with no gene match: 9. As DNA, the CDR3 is TGTGCCAGCAGCCGGACTAGCGGAGGGCTTCCCGGGGAGCTGTTTTTT. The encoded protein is CASSRTSGGLPGELFF.